One T cell receptor beta chain is described in this entry. The germline V gene has CDR1 MGHRA and CDR2 YSYEKL. The CDR3 extends over 12 amino acids. The entry originates in a study of T cells expressing NK-cell markers. TCRdb reprocessed the 5' RACE reads and keeps a single row for each CDR3 protein, giving no DNA. The repertoire table contains about half a million distinct CDR3 sequences. Sequencing was performed on blood T cells: a sorted CD56 or NKG2C T cell subset, CD4+ or CD8+ T cells, or bulk PBMC T cells (not recorded which). The rearrangement joins TRBV4-1 to TRBJ2-4; without DNA, the TCRdb call of TRBD1 cannot be checked. The sequence derives from a woman aged 45 to 65 in good health. CDR3: CASSQLQGIQYF.